What follows is one T cell receptor (beta chain) and its context. This sample was included in a study of blood T cell repertoires in COVID-19. At the level of the study: COVID-19 samples from acute and convalescent phases originated in the United States, Italy and Spain. From T cells, B-cell-depleted T cells, or PBMCs came the material, which was cDNA or gDNA.

CDR1 is KGHDR and CDR2 is SFDVKD in the germline V gene. This CDR3 contains 13 residues. The V gene lost 5 bases and the J gene lost 8 bases, with 14 bases spanning the gap. In the original analysis: Reference gene primer amplification gave nucleated cell count estimates. Sequencing used immunoSEQ multiplex PCR; TCRdb keeps in-frame clones, though not all of them. The V and J calls and clone size are taken from that table; D and trimming were inferred from the DNA. The sample shows 200,000 to 300,000 clones, 75% to 85% of them seen only once. The receptor was derived from a woman between 65 and 79 years old with acute or convalescent COVID-19. This chain connects TRBV24-1 to TRBJ1-2; D is unresolved. The sequenced material came from peripheral blood. Written as DNA, the CDR3 is TGTGCCACCAGTGTGGGCGTCCGAGGGGGCTACACCTTC. Encoded protein: CATSVGVRGGYTF.